These T cell receptor beta chains were read from a single sample in a study of blood T cell repertoires in COVID-19. Measured with immunoSEQ multiplex PCR; TCRdb has only the in-frame clones, and not every one. Of about 120,000 clones listed, roughly 90% were seen once; the top ten hold approximately 19%. Sequenced sample: peripheral blood. These TCRs come from a human donor with acute or convalescent COVID-19. The donor label of this sample is uncertain. CDR3s include the opening cysteine and the closing phenylalanine or tryptophan. Fields, in order: D gene, V gene, J gene, CDR3 DNA, CDR3 protein. D genes are given only for firm matches.

D: NA
V: TRBV7-2
J: TRBJ2-1
DNA: TGTGCCAGCATCTCCGACACAGGGTACGGTGAGCAGTTCTTC
CDR3: CASISDTGYGEQFF

D: TRBD1
V: TRBV5-1
J: TRBJ2-2
DNA: TGCGCCAGCAGTTGGATGACAGGGGGTAACACCGGGGAGCTGTTTTTT
CDR3: CASSWMTGGNTGELFF

D: TRBD2
V: TRBV13
J: TRBJ2-1
DNA: TGTGCCAGCAGCTCTAGCGGGAGTGGCGAGAATGAGCAGTTCTTC
CDR3: CASSSSGSGENEQFF

D: TRBD2
V: TRBV19
J: TRBJ2-1
DNA: TGTGCCAGTAGTAACCATAGCGGGACGGACTACAATGAGCAGTTCTTC
CDR3: CASSNHSGTDYNEQFF

D: TRBD1
V: TRBV2
J: TRBJ2-3
DNA: TGTGCCAGCGGAAGGACAGGGGGAACGACAGATACGCAGTATTTT
CDR3: CASGRTGGTTDTQYF

D: NA
V: TRBV6-5
J: TRBJ1-5
DNA: TGTGCCAGCAGTCCGAGACTGAATCCGGAACAGCCCCAGCATTTT
CDR3: CASSPRLNPEQPQHF

D: NA
V: TRBV7-8
J: TRBJ2-7
DNA: TGTGCCAGCAGCTTAGGGGGCATGAGGCAGTACTTC
CDR3: CASSLGGMRQYF

D: NA
V: TRBV30
J: TRBJ1-4
DNA: TGTGCCTGGAGTCCCTCTTGGGCTGCAAAACTGTTTTTT
CDR3: CAWSPSWAAKLFF

D: TRBD1
V: TRBV10-3
J: TRBJ1-2
DNA: TGTGCCATCAGTGAAGCGGACAGGGGGCTCGCTGGCTACACCTTC
CDR3: CAISEADRGLAGYTF

D: TRBD1
V: TRBV7-9
J: TRBJ1-5
DNA: TGTGCCAGCAGCCCTAGCTGGGACAGGGGGAACAATCAGCCCCAGCATTTT
CDR3: CASSPSWDRGNNQPQHF

D: NA
V: TRBV7-9
J: TRBJ2-2
DNA: TGTGCCAGCAGCCCAACCAGGGGTACCGGGGAGCTGTTTTTT
CDR3: CASSPTRGTGELFF

D: NA
V: TRBV4-3
J: TRBJ1-5
DNA: TGCGCCAGCAGCCAAGAACAGGGTTATCAGCCCCAGCATTTT
CDR3: CASSQEQGYQPQHF

D: TRBD1
V: TRBV7-9
J: TRBJ1-1
DNA: TGTGCCAGCAGTTACCTTCCCGGGACAGGGAACACTGAAGCTTTCTTT
CDR3: CASSYLPGTGNTEAFF

D: TRBD1
V: TRBV29-1
J: TRBJ2-7
DNA: TGCAGCGCCTCGATACAGGGGGCTCGTGACGAGCAGTACTTC
CDR3: CSASIQGARDEQYF

D: NA
V: TRBV24-1
J: TRBJ1-5
DNA: TGTGCCACCAGTGAACCTCGGACCAAGGGGAGCAATCAGCCCCAGCATTTT
CDR3: CATSEPRTKGSNQPQHF

D: NA
V: TRBV6-2/TRBV6-3
J: TRBJ1-2
DNA: TGTGCCAGCAGTTATTCGCGGGGGACCGTGCGTGGCTACACCTTC
CDR3: CASSYSRGTVRGYTF

D: TRBD1
V: TRBV3-1/TRBV3-2
J: TRBJ2-7
DNA: TGTGCCAGCAGCCAGCTGGGACAGGGGTTCTACGAGCAGTACTTC
CDR3: CASSQLGQGFYEQYF